This TCR beta chain was recovered during a study of T cell responses to AZD1222 COVID-19 vaccine. Concerning this clone: What it binds is not known.

Profiled with immunoSEQ multiplex PCR; TCRdb holds only in-frame clones, not every one. The repertoire holds 150,000 or so clones, with approximately 83% as singletons. J gave up 6 bases and V 2 bases, and 6 bases lay outside the gene matches. CDR1 and CDR2 (germline): MNHEY, SVGAGI. The CDR3 runs to 14 residues. Study outcomes and limitations: Of spike-specific TCRs, nearly half reportedly target regions left unmutated in variants. Seropositive status at baseline applied to only a handful of AZD1222 recipients.

The V call is TRBV6-5, the J call TRBJ1-2, with 7 bases fitting TRBD1. Source: peripheral blood, taken on day 0 of AZD1222 vaccination. The receptor's source is an adult in good health. Written as DNA, the CDR3 is TGTGCCAGCAGTTACGCCGCAGGGGGGGATGGCTACACCTTC. Protein: CASSYAAGGDGYTF.